These 31 T cell receptor beta chains were all obtained from the same sample, sequenced in a study of T-cell memory formation after mild COVID-19 (dated by TCRdb to the early 2020s). The library was made by 5' RACE. The data were produced on an Illumina NovaSeq 6000. TCRdb trimmed the raw reads at Q25, called clones with MiXCR and kept productive beta chains. Each entry is one CDR3 protein sequence, shown with its most common DNA and genes. Counted in this sample were roughly 620,000 distinct CDR3 sequences; roughly 18% of them appeared once. The ten most abundant clones make up approximately 12% of the sample. The sample was PBMCs or a T cell subset sorted from them (not recorded which). The receptors derive from an adult woman who had mild COVID-19 (a few samples of this study predate the infection). The sample titles of this study are shuffled in the database, so cell type and time point are left out; the donor was told from shared clones.

This chain connects TRBV29-1 to TRBJ1-1, with 7 bases lining up with TRBD1. The germline V gene has CDR1 SQVTM and CDR2 ANQGSEA. This CDR3 has 13 residues. V trimming: 7 bases; J trimming: 1 base; junction bases outside the gene matches: 6. The CDR3 nucleotides read TGCAGCGCCGCAGGGGGGGAGAACACTGAAGCTTTCTTT. Its translation: CSAAGGENTEAFF.

This clonotype turned up a few times. J is TRBJ1-5 and V is TRBV2; tentative D call: TRBD1 (5 bases). Germline CDR1 reads SNHLY; CDR2 reads FYNNEI. There are 21 residues in the CDR3. V lost 1 base and J lost 0, with 25 bases in between. The CDR3 here is CASSEGPHWRAGFYSNQPQHF. DNA for the CDR3: TGTGCCAGCAGTGAAGGCCCCCATTGGAGGGCAGGGTTCTATAGCAATCAGCCCCAGCATTTT.

This clonotype was counted only a few times. The gene calls are TRBV2 and TRBJ2-3, with 7 bases aligning to TRBD1. The CDR3 loop spans 15 amino acids. J lost 0 bases, V lost 7 bases, and 7 bases had no gene match. Germline V gene lookup returns CDR1 SNHLY and CDR2 FYNNEI. CDR3 in amino acids: CASTPGQDSTDTQYF. Written as DNA, the CDR3 is TGTGCCAGCACTCCCGGACAGGACAGCACAGATACGCAGTATTTT.

J is TRBJ1-2 and V is TRBV3-1; D remains ambiguous. From germline, CDR1 is LGHDT and CDR2 YNNKEL (reference sequence). The CDR3 contains 15 residues. The germline V and J ends were trimmed by 4 bases and 6 bases, with 18 bases remaining between them. The CDR3: CASSPVEDRINGYTF. DNA for the CDR3: TGTGCCAGCAGCCCCGTTGAGGACCGAATTAATGGCTACACCTTC.

The V and J genes are TRBV12-3 or TRBV12-4 and TRBJ1-1, with a weak D call TRBD1 (5 bases). The CDR3 covers 14 residues. V dropped 2 bases and J dropped 3 bases, with 10 bases sitting between them. The CDR3 region is CASSLRGADTEAFF. The DNA of the CDR3 is TGTGCCAGCAGTTTACGAGGGGCGGACACTGAAGCTTTCTTT.

The V gene is TRBV2, the J gene TRBJ2-3, with TRBD2 identical over 12 bases. CDR3 length: 16 amino acids. CDR1 is SNHLY, CDR2 FYNNEI, per germline. J lost 0 bases, V lost 8 bases, and 6 bases had no gene match. The CDR3 DNA reads as TGTGCCAGCGAACTAGCGGGAGGAGGGAGCACAGATACGCAGTATTTT. Its translation is CASELAGGGSTDTQYF. Variable domain in full (rest from reference TRBV2 and TRBJ2-3): EPEVTQTPSHQVTQMGQEVILRCVPISNHLYFYWYRQILGQKVEFLVSFYNNEISEKSEIFDDQFSVERPDGSNFTLKIRSTKLEDSAMYFCASELAGGGSTDTQYFGPGTRLTVL.

The chain uses TRBV9 and TRBJ2-5, with D perhaps matching TRBD1 or TRBD2 (5 bases each). Germline V gene data show CDR1 as SGDLS and CDR2 as YYNGEE. The CDR3 is 16 amino acids. V was trimmed by 2 bases and J by 5 bases, leaving 19 bases between them. The CDR3 nucleotides are TGTGCCAGCAGCGTTTCCGGGACGGGGTACCGGGAGACCCAGTACTTC. It codes for CASSVSGTGYRETQYF.

In this sample, this clonotype turned up once. V and J are TRBV30 and TRBJ2-1, with 14 nucleotides matching TRBD2. V lost 6 bases to trimming and J lost 3 bases; unmatched junction nucleotides: 7. From germline, CDR1 is GTSNPN and CDR2 SVGIG (reference sequence). The CDR3 consists of 16 residues. CDR3 in amino acids: CACTTGLAGGYNEQFF. For the CDR3, the DNA is TGTGCCTGCACCACCGGACTAGCGGGGGGCTACAATGAGCAGTTCTTC.

V gene TRBV24-1 combines with J gene TRBJ2-1; 9 bases are a match to TRBD2. The CDR3 loop spans 11 amino acids. Trimming took 10 bases from V and 9 from J; bases not matched to a gene: 3. Germline lookup yields CDR1 KGHDR and CDR2 SFDVKD. CDR3 amino acids: CATVAGAEQFF. In nucleotides, the CDR3 is TGTGCCACAGTAGCGGGAGCTGAGCAGTTCTTC.

The rearrangement uses TRBV9 and TRBJ2-5; D unresolved. Trimming left V 0 bases short and J 5 bases short, with 11 bases between. The CDR3 is 14 amino acids. Germline CDR1 and CDR2: SGDLS and YYNGEE. CDR3 bases: TGTGCCAGCAGCGTAGAGGGTACCAGGGAGACCCAGTACTTC. Protein: CASSVEGTRETQYF.

V gene TRBV6-5 combines with J gene TRBJ2-7; D gene unclear. CDR3 size: 14 residues. CDR1 and CDR2 from the germline V gene are MNHEY and SVGAGI. Trimming stripped 6 bases from V and 1 base from J, with 13 bases between. The CDR3 DNA reads as TGTGCCAGCAGCGCCTGGCTGGGTTCCTACGAGCAGTACTTC. It yields the protein CASSAWLGSYEQYF.

This clonotype has a handful of counts. The rearrangement links TRBV12-3 or TRBV12-4 to TRBJ2-3, with D perhaps matching TRBD2 (6 bases). The V end lost 3 bases, the J end lost 1 base, and 14 bases lay between the germline ends. The CDR3 is 16 amino acids. As DNA, the CDR3 is TGTGCCAGCAGTTTTTACGGGGGATCGGGCACAGATACGCAGTATTTT. Its protein is CASSFYGGSGTDTQYF.

This clonotype was picked up a small number of times. This chain connects TRBV7-9 to TRBJ2-1; D possibly corresponds to TRBD2 (5 bases). V lost 1 base and J 5 bases, leaving 15 bases between the germline ends. This CDR3 has 16 amino acids. Looked up from germline, CDR1 is SEHNR and CDR2 is FQNEAQ (reference sequence). The CDR3 region is CASSLEVRLHHNEQFF. CDR3 sequence (DNA): TGTGCCAGCAGCTTAGAGGTCCGACTACATCACAATGAGCAGTTCTTC.

This clonotype was seen more than once but under ten times. The V and J genes are TRBV2 and TRBJ1-2, with D perhaps matching TRBD1 (5 bases). This CDR3 has 16 amino acids. The germline V and J ends were trimmed by 4 bases and 3 bases, with 18 bases remaining between them. The germline V gene encodes CDR1 SNHLY and CDR2 FYNNEI. The CDR3 nucleotides read TGTGCCAGCAGTGCGTTAGGCTCAGGGTTCGACTATGGCTACACCTTC. This codes for CASSALGSGFDYGYTF. Supplemented by reference TRBV2 and TRBJ1-2, the full variable domain reads EPEVTQTPSHQVTQMGQEVILRCVPISNHLYFYWYRQILGQKVEFLVSFYNNEISEKSEIFDDQFSVERPDGSNFTLKIRSTKLEDSAMYFCASSALGSGFDYGYTFGSGTRLTVV.

This clonotype turned up a few times. The V and J genes are TRBV5-6 and TRBJ2-1; 7 bases are shared with TRBD2. This CDR3 region has 18 residues. J gave up 7 bases and V 4 bases, and 20 bases lay outside the gene matches. Germline V gives CDR1 SGHDT, CDR2 YYEEEE. Here the CDR3 DNA reads TGTGCCAGCAGCCCGAGAATGCTTCTAGCGGTGTTAGAAAATGAGCAGTTCTTC. Translation gives CASSPRMLLAVLENEQFF.

This clonotype has only a few counts. The chain uses TRBV7-2 and TRBJ2-7, with 9 nucleotides matching TRBD2. CDR3 length equals 15 residues. V trimming: 1 base; J trimming: 2 bases; junction bases outside the gene matches: 3. Germline V gives CDR1 SGHTA, CDR2 FQGNSA. CDR3 bases: TGTGCCAGCAGCTTAGGACTAGCGGACCCCTACGAGCAGTACTTC. Translated, it gives CASSLGLADPYEQYF.

The chain joins TRBV5-4 to TRBJ2-1; 10 bases line up with TRBD2. Germline CDR1 SGHNT, CDR2 YYREEE (reference sequence). The CDR3 is 18 amino acids. V was clipped by 0 bases and J by 8 bases; unmatched bases: 14. CDR3: CASSLGSKASGSLYEQFF. The CDR3 DNA reads TGTGCCAGCAGCTTGGGGTCCAAGGCTAGCGGGAGTCTCTATGAGCAGTTCTTC.

This clonotype has ten or more counts. The chain is built from TRBV5-1 and TRBJ1-5; 10 nucleotides agree with TRBD1. The CDR3 extends over 17 amino acids. Trimming at V came to 4 bases and at J to 4 bases, leaving 11 bases not matched to a gene. The germline V gene has CDR1 SGHRS and CDR2 YFSETQ. CDR3 coding DNA: TGCGCCAGCAGCACTGGCCCCAGACAGGGGGCAAATCAGCCCCAGCATTTT. Translation: CASSTGPRQGANQPQHF. Filled out from reference TRBV5-1 and TRBJ1-5, the complete variable domain reads KAGVTQTPRYLIKTRGQQVTLSCSPISGHRSVSWYQQTPGQGLQFLFEYFSETQRNKGNFPGRFSGRQFSNSRSEMNVSTLELGDSALYLCASSTGPRQGANQPQHFGDGTRLSIL.

In this sample, this clonotype turned up many times. The rearrangement links TRBV25-1 to TRBJ2-3; the D gene is possibly TRBD1 (6 bases). Trimming left V 6 bases short and J 5 bases short, with 24 bases between. CDR1 MGHDK and CDR2 SYGVNS come from the germline V gene. This CDR3 comprises 17 residues. CDR3 sequence: CASSSYRDMQAGDTQYF. CDR3 bases: TGTGCCAGCAGCTCATACCGGGACATGCAGGCCGGAGATACGCAGTATTTT.

This clonotype was counted only a few times. The chain couples TRBV11-2 to TRBJ2-5, with 10 bases aligning to TRBD2. J lost 3 bases, V lost 3 bases, and 7 bases had no gene match. Germline V gene lookup returns CDR1 SGHAT and CDR2 FQNNGV. This CDR3 contains 16 residues. The DNA for the CDR3 is TGTGCCAGCAGCTTCGGACTAGCGGAGGGGGAAGAGACCCAGTACTTC. As protein: CASSFGLAEGEETQYF.

The table lists this clonotype with a count of one. The CDR3 nucleotides are TGTGCCACCAGTGATTTGCTAAGTCATACGCAGTATTTT. Protein: CATSDLLSHTQYF. V is TRBV24-1 and J is TRBJ2-3; no clear D. This CDR3 comprises 13 residues. The V and J ends lost 0 bases and 7 bases respectively, with 7 bases between them. Germline V gene sequence: CDR1 KGHDR, CDR2 SFDVKD.

Written as DNA, the CDR3 is TGCGCCAGCAGCCGATGGGGGGAAGGGGCCTACGAGCAGTACTTC. Its protein product is CASSRWGEGAYEQYF. V is TRBV5-1 and J is TRBJ2-7; a possible D gene is TRBD2 (6 bases). Trimming removed 4 bases from V and 2 bases from J, with 16 bases in between. CDR3 length: 15 amino acids. Germline lookup yields CDR1 SGHRS and CDR2 YFSETQ.

The table lists this clonotype with many counts. This chain joins TRBV4-1 and TRBJ2-3; the match to TRBD2 covers 9 bases. The junction had 4 bases not matched to a gene; V was cut back by 1 base and J by 2 bases. The CDR3 consists of 16 residues. CDR1 and CDR2 (germline): MGHRA, YSYEKL. The DNA of the CDR3 is TGCGCCAGCAGCCAAGTAGCGGGGGCACTCACAGATACGCAGTATTTT. Amino acid sequence: CASSQVAGALTDTQYF.

This clonotype was counted only a few times. The DNA of the CDR3 is TGTGCCAGCTCGACAGGGGGAGCCGGGGAGCTGTTTTTT. As protein: CASSTGGAGELFF. This chain joins TRBV12-3 or TRBV12-4 and TRBJ2-2, with TRBD1 identical over 9 bases. This CDR3 spans 13 amino acids. V shed 8 bases, J shed 6 bases, and the junction held 4 bases outside the gene matches.

This clonotype was observed a few times. V is TRBV20-1 and J is TRBJ1-6; 7 bases are shared with TRBD1. Germline loops: CDR1 DFQATT, CDR2 SNEGSKA (reference sequence). Germline trimming cut 4 bases from V and 2 bases from J; bases unmatched to any gene: 5. The CDR3 loop spans 15 amino acids. The CDR3 DNA reads TGCAGTGCTATTCAGGGGGGAGCCTATAATTCACCCCTCCACTTT. Its protein product is CSAIQGGAYNSPLHF.

Ten or more counts support this clonotype. CDR3 nucleotide sequence: TGTGCCAGCAGCGGGACGTTCTCCTACGAGCAGTACTTC. This codes for CASSGTFSYEQYF. The chain links TRBV25-1 to TRBJ2-7; D possibly uses TRBD1 or TRBD2 (5 bases each). This CDR3 region has 13 residues. Germline V CDR1 and CDR2: MGHDK, SYGVNS. Deletions cut 6 bases from V and 0 bases from J, with 9 bases between.

In this sample, this clonotype turned up a few times. The chain employs TRBV24-1 and TRBJ2-2; a weak D match, TRBD1 (7 bases). Germline assignment: CDR1 KGHDR and CDR2 SFDVKD. There are 19 residues in the CDR3. V gave up 5 bases and J gave up 0 bases, with 21 bases separating them. DNA of the CDR3: TGTGCCACCAGTGCCCTCACAGGGGAAGCGGGCCCGAACACCGGGGAGCTGTTTTTT. Translating gives CATSALTGEAGPNTGELFF.

This rearrangement joins TRBV20-1 to TRBJ2-7; D is tentatively TRBD1 or TRBD2 (5 bases each). Germline-derived CDR1 and CDR2 are DFQATT and SNEGSKA (reference sequence). With 3 bases removed from V and 3 bases from J, the gap between germline ends came to 9 bases. The CDR3 spans 12 residues. CDR3 amino acids: CSASGAGYEQYF. DNA of the CDR3: TGCAGTGCTAGTGGGGCGGGCTACGAGCAGTACTTC.

The CDR3 sequence: CASSPSDTGELFF. CDR3 in DNA: TGCGCCAGCAGCCCCTCTGACACCGGGGAGCTGTTTTTT. This chain joins TRBV5-1 and TRBJ2-2; no definite D call. V was trimmed by 4 bases and J by 3 bases, leaving 7 bases between them. CDR3 length: 13 residues. Germline CDR1 SGHRS, CDR2 YFSETQ.

This clonotype was seen a handful of times. V usage is TRBV5-1 and J usage is TRBJ2-7; 9 positions match TRBD1. The CDR3 has 13 residues. Looked up from germline, CDR1 is SGHRS and CDR2 is YFSETQ. The trim removed 4 bases at V and 7 bases at J, leaving 6 bases unmatched. The CDR3, as DNA: TGCGCCAGCAGCGTGACAGGGGGTGAAGAGCAGTACTTC. Protein product: CASSVTGGEEQYF. Variable domain in full (rest from reference TRBV5-1 and TRBJ2-7): KAGVTQTPRYLIKTRGQQVTLSCSPISGHRSVSWYQQTPGQGLQFLFEYFSETQRNKGNFPGRFSGRQFSNSRSEMNVSTLELGDSALYLCASSVTGGEEQYFGPGTRLTVT.

The rearrangement uses TRBV7-2 and TRBJ2-1; TRBD1 or TRBD2 may be the D gene (5 bases each). The CDR3 runs to 16 residues. The ends were cut back, 2 bases at V and 0 bases at J, with 11 bases in the middle. Per germline, CDR1 SGHTA and CDR2 FQGNSA. The CDR3 is CASSLSGQASYNEQFF. DNA for the CDR3: TGTGCCAGCAGCTTATCGGGGCAGGCCTCCTACAATGAGCAGTTCTTC.